This T cell receptor (beta chain) was captured in a study of Ad26.COV2.S vaccination and SARS-CoV-2 variants. Study-level background: Once, or twice with 56 days between doses, Ad26.COV2.S was given intramuscularly. Overall study findings and caveats: TCR breadth and depth estimates may have understated total T cell responses.

Treatment: some 20 received Ad26.COV2.S at low or high dose, single or two shots; about 5 received placebo; per-sample allocation not given. At day 63 after the first vaccine or placebo injection, samples were drawn. Based in Boston, the donor was an adult of 18-55 years. Points on this clone: Antigen: not known.

TCRdb's copy holds only in-frame clones and misses some; the assay was immunoSEQ multiplex PCR. Of more than 300,000 clones in the sample, roughly 84% were seen once. The sequence was collected from a person between 18 and 65 years old who received the Ad26.COV2.S COVID-19 vaccine or a placebo. Sequences were derived from peripheral blood, sampled in a trial of Ad26.COV2.S vaccine versus placebo.

CDR3 in DNA: TGTGCCAGCAGCCAACGCATAGGAGAAGACTCTGGAAACACCATATATTTT. This gives the protein CASSQRIGEDSGNTIYF. This chain links TRBV4-2 with TRBJ1-3; no definite D call. This CDR3 contains 17 residues. Germline CDR1 and CDR2: LGHNA and YNFKEQ. V lost 2 bases and J 0 bases, leaving 14 bases between the germline ends.